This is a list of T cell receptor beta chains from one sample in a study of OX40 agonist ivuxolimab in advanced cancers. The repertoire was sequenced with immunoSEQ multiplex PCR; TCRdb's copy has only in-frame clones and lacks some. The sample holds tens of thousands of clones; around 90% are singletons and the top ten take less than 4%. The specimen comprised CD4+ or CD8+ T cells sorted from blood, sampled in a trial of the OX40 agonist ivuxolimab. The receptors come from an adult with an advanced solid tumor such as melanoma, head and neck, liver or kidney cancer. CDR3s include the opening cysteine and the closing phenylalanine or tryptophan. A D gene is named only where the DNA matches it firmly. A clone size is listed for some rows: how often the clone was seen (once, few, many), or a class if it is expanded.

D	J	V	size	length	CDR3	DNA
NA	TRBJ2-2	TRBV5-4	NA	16	CASSLNLVSFGGELFF	TGTGCCAGCAGCTTGAATCTCGTTAGCTTCGGCGGGGAGCTGTTTTTT
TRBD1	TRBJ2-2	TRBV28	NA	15	CASSFWDRGTGELFF	TGTGCCAGCAGTTTTTGGGACAGGGGAACCGGGGAGCTGTTTTTT
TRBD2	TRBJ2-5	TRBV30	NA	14	CAWSRTSGQETQYF	TGTGCCTGGAGCCGAACTAGCGGCCAAGAGACCCAGTACTTC
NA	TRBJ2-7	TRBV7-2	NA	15	CASSLGGGLRNEQYF	TGTGCCAGCAGCTTAGGAGGGGGGCTGAGAAACGAGCAGTACTTC
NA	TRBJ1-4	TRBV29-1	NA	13	CSVRRGANEKLFF	TGCAGCGTTCGAAGGGGAGCTAATGAAAAACTGTTTTTT
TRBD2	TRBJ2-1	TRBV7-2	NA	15	CASSVLAGGSDEQFF	TGTGCCAGCAGCGTACTAGCGGGGGGTTCGGATGAGCAGTTCTTC
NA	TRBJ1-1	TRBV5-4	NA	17	CASSPSGGGRADTEAFF	TGTGCCAGCAGCCCAAGCGGTGGGGGGCGAGCGGACACTGAAGCTTTCTTT
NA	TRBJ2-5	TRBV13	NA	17	CASSLGLTEGGQETQYF	TGTGCCAGCAGCTTAGGCCTAACAGAAGGGGGGCAAGAGACCCAGTACTTC
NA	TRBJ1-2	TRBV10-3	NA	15	CAISETPGGLYGYTF	TGTGCCATCAGTGAGACCCCGGGCGGGTTATATGGCTACACCTTC
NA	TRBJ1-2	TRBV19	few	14	CASSIGTADYGYTF	TGTGCCAGTAGTATAGGGACGGCGGACTATGGCTACACCTTC